This TCR beta chain was profiled in a study of T cell repertoires in cytomegalovirus infection. The overall study: Both CMV infection and a matching HLA type were indicated by public TCR beta signatures.

This clonotype showed up just a few times. Its specificity is not known. The CDR3 is 13 amino acids. V lost 3 bases to trimming and J lost 4 bases, with 9 bases between them. Looked up from germline, CDR1 is MNHEY and CDR2 is SVGEGT. Study conclusions and caveats: Ex vivo, HLA-C-restricted CMV-specific TCR beta clonotypes prevailed over the rest of the response.

A single record per CDR3 protein comes from TCRdb applying MiXCR to the reads. The table shows about 920,000 distinct CDR3 sequences, with approximately 33% occurring only once. Sequenced here: cultured CD8+ T cells from PBMCs, sampled from culture after CMV antigen stimulation. This TCR derives from a human donor in good health (CMV status not recorded). Some clones in this sample may be carry-over from other donors' samples. The chain couples TRBV6-2 or TRBV6-3 to TRBJ1-2; D might be TRBD1 (5 bases). The CDR3 reads CASSYDSLYGYTF. CDR3 DNA: TGTGCCAGCAGTTATGACAGCCTCTATGGCTACACCTTC.